This T cell receptor (beta chain) was sequenced for a study of shared clonotypes between healthy human individuals. Study summary: Each donor's CD8 memory used one plate, CD8 naive two, each CD4 subset three.

Germline V CDR1 and CDR2: MDHEN, SYDVKM. The CDR3 sequence is 13 residues long. Trimming removed 5 bases from V and 7 bases from J, with 11 bases in between. Authors' methods: Junction-only immunoSEQ data arrived without quality scores, meaning filtering differed. The data were produced by immunoSEQ multiplex PCR, yet TCRdb's version contains in-frame clones alone and is incomplete. V and J calls and clone size are those listed in that table; D and trimming were worked out from the DNA. The sample shows 950,000 to 1,100,000 clones, approximately 78% of them seen only once. The material sequenced was memory CD4+ T cells from PBMCs. The subset: CD45RA-negative fraction. This clonotype originated in a man between 18 and 35 years old in good health. Some clones in this sample may be carry-over from other donors' samples. The rearrangement joins TRBV28 to TRBJ2-2; D is tentatively TRBD1 or TRBD2 (5 bases each). The chain's CDR3 is CASSPLRGGELFF. Written as DNA, the CDR3 is TGTGCCAGCAGTCCCTTGAGGGGCGGGGAGCTGTTTTTT.